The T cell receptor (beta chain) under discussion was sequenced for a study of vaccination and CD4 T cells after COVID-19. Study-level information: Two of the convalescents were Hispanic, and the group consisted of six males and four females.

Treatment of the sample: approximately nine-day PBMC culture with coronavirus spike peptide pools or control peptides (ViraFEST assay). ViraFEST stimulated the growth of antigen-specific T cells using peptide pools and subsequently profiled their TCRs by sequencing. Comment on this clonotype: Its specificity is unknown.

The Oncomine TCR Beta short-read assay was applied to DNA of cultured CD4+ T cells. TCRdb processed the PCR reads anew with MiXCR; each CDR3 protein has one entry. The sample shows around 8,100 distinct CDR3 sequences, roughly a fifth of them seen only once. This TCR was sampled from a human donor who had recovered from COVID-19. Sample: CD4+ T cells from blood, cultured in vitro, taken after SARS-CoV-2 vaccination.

CDR3 sequence (DNA): TGTGCCAGCAGTCGTTACACCGGACAGGGAGCGGAGACCCAGTACTTC. Amino acid sequence: CASSRYTGQGAETQYF. The rearrangement joins TRBV6-2 or TRBV6-3 to TRBJ2-5; 8 nucleotides align to TRBD1. The CDR3 spans 16 residues. J gave up 5 bases and V 5 bases, and 13 bases lay outside the gene matches. CDR1 is MNHEY and CDR2 is SVGEGT in the germline V gene.